These 15 T cell receptor beta chains originate from one sample sequenced in a study of blood T cell repertoires in COVID-19. The table came from immunoSEQ multiplex PCR; TCRdb's copy has only in-frame clones and leaves some out. The table lists roughly 180,000 clones, about 84% of them singletons, with roughly 5% in the top ten. Sequenced material: PBMCs or T cells enriched from blood (not recorded which). The origin of the receptors is a woman between 40 and 55 years old with acute COVID-19.

There are a few counts of this clone. The V call is TRBV5-4, the J call TRBJ2-3; a weak D match, TRBD2 (6 bases). V was cut by 3 bases and J by 5 bases, with 16 bases left in between. The germline CDR1 and CDR2 sequences are SGHNT and YYREEE (reference sequence). This CDR3 contains 15 residues. The CDR3 reads CASSSRERQVDTQYF. CDR3 in DNA: TGTGCCAGCAGCTCACGGGAGCGCCAGGTAGATACGCAGTATTTT. Using reference TRBV5-4 and TRBJ2-3 for the parts outside the CDR3, the full variable domain is ETGVTQSPTHLIKTRGQQVTLRCSSQSGHNTVSWYQQALGQGPQFIFQYYREEENGRGNFPPRFSGLQFPNYSSELNVNALELDDSALYLCASSSRERQVDTQYFGPGTRLTVL.

This clone appeared a few times. The chain uses TRBV5-4 and TRBJ1-2; D might be TRBD1 (5 bases). Germline V gene sequence: CDR1 SGHNT, CDR2 YYREEE (reference sequence). V lost 1 base to trimming and J lost 8 bases, with 12 bases between them. The CDR3 loop spans 13 amino acids. The CDR3 sequence is CASSLYGGGGYTF. Written as DNA, the CDR3 is TGTGCCAGCAGCTTGTACGGGGGAGGGGGCTACACCTTC.

CDR3 sequence (DNA): TGCGCCAGCAGTGAGTCGATTGTAAGGGGGCAGTTCTTC. It encodes CASSESIVRGQFF. V usage is TRBV10-2 and J usage is TRBJ2-1; D might be TRBD1 (5 bases). Germline lookup yields CDR1 WSHSY and CDR2 SAAADI. This CDR3 has 13 residues. V lost 0 bases and J 12 bases, leaving 12 bases between the germline ends.

This chain links TRBV7-8 with TRBJ2-3; 11 bases are a match to TRBD2. The junction had 6 bases not matched to a gene; V was cut back by 2 bases and J by 2 bases. This CDR3 has 17 residues. Germline V gene data show CDR1 as SGHVS and CDR2 as FQNEAQ. The CDR3 region has the DNA TGTGCCAGCAGCTTAAGGGGTAGCGGGAGGGCCACAGATACGCAGTATTTT. Amino acid sequence: CASSLRGSGRATDTQYF.

The rearrangement uses TRBV25-1 and TRBJ2-7; D call uncertain. Per the germline V gene, CDR1 is MGHDK and CDR2 is SYGVNS. V was trimmed by 2 bases and J by 1 base, leaving 6 bases between them. CDR3 length: 13 residues. CDR3 DNA sequence: TGTGCCAGCAGTGAACGTCAGTCCTACGAGCAGTACTTC. Protein sequence: CASSERQSYEQYF.

Points on this clone: Other DNA sequences in the same sample also yield this CDR3. This chain links TRBV7-3 with TRBJ2-1; 8 bases line up with TRBD2. Trimming at V came to 0 bases and at J to 12 bases, leaving 13 bases not matched to a gene. Germline CDR1 and CDR2: SGHTA and FQGTGA. The CDR3 loop spans 16 amino acids. The CDR3 loop is CASSLTGGSGSLGQFF. CDR3 DNA: TGTGCCAGCAGCTTAACGGGGGGGAGCGGGAGTCTCGGGCAGTTCTTC.

The chain employs TRBV4-2 and TRBJ2-3; 10 bases are a match to TRBD2. Per the germline V gene, CDR1 is LGHNA and CDR2 is YNFKEQ. V gave up 0 bases and J gave up 4 bases; unmatched junction bases: 7. CDR3 length: 17 amino acids. CDR3 sequence (DNA): TGTGCCAGCAGCCAAGAGGCGCCTAGCGGGAGTTCAGATACGCAGTATTTT. Amino acids: CASSQEAPSGSSDTQYF.

This chain connects TRBV6-4 to TRBJ2-2, with 8 nucleotides matching TRBD2. Looked up from germline, CDR1 is MRHNA and CDR2 is SNTAGT. CDR3 size: 14 residues. V was clipped by 6 bases and J by 5 bases; unmatched bases: 5. The CDR3 bases are TGTGCCAGCAGGCCGGGACTAGAGACCGGGGAGCTGTTTTTT. This encodes CASRPGLETGELFF.

This clone came up many times. The CDR3 here is CASRMGAGFNNEQFF. CDR3 coding DNA: TGTGCCAGCAGGATGGGAGCGGGATTCAACAATGAGCAGTTCTTC. This chain uses TRBV7-2 with TRBJ2-1, with 7 bases identical to TRBD2. The CDR3 loop spans 15 amino acids. V shed 6 bases, J shed 5 bases, and the junction held 10 bases outside the gene matches. Germline values: CDR1 SGHTA, CDR2 FQGNSA. Together with reference TRBV7-2 and TRBJ2-1, the CDR3 gives the full variable domain: GAGVSQSPSNKVTEKGKDVELRCDPISGHTALYWYRQSLGQGLEFLIYFQGNSAPDKSGLPSDRFSAERTGGSVSTLTIQRTQQEDSAVYLCASRMGAGFNNEQFFGPGTRLTVL.

In the case of this clone: Compared with germline, one end of the junction differs, possibly owing to a read error. The CDR3 bases are TGCGCCAGCAGGCCACTAGCGGGAGCCGACTACCTTAAATTC. It is translated as CASRPLAGADYLKF. The genes are TRBV5-1 and TRBJ2-7, with TRBD2 matching 11 bases. The V gene's germline CDR1 is SGHRS and CDR2 YFSETQ. CDR3 length equals 14 residues.

The J gene is TRBJ2-1, the V gene TRBV3-1 (or the pseudogene TRBV3-2); 12 nucleotides agree with TRBD2. The length of the CDR3 is 17 residues. V lost 0 bases and J lost 2; bases outside the gene matches: 2. Germline V lookup: CDR1 LGHDT, CDR2 YNNKEL (reference sequence). CDR3 in amino acids: CASSQDRTSGTYNEQFF. In nucleotides, the CDR3 is TGTGCCAGCAGCCAAGACAGGACTAGCGGGACCTACAATGAGCAGTTCTTC.

The chain combines TRBV7-6 with TRBJ1-3; a possible D gene is TRBD1 (5 bases). The germline V gene has CDR1 SGHVS and CDR2 FNYEAQ. The germline V and J ends were trimmed by 5 bases and 5 bases, with 16 bases remaining between them. The CDR3 length is 15 residues. CDR3 sequence: CASSPEGISRNTIYF. CDR3 nucleotides: TGTGCCAGCAGCCCGGAGGGGATATCGAGAAACACCATATATTTT.

V gene TRBV18 combines with J gene TRBJ2-2; D remains unclear. The CDR3 extends over 14 amino acids. In germline, CDR1 is KGHSH, CDR2 LQKENI. V lost 2 bases and J lost 5, with 9 bases in between. CDR3 protein: CASSPTELTGELFF. The CDR3 bases are TGTGCCAGCTCACCAACCGAGCTAACCGGGGAGCTGTTTTTT.

This chain links TRBV6-2 or TRBV6-3 with TRBJ2-1, with TRBD2 matching over 9 bases. Losses at the gene ends were 0 bases for V and 4 bases for J; bases not matched to a gene: 16. In germline, CDR1 is MNHEY, CDR2 SVGEGT. CDR3 length equals 20 residues. CDR3 in amino acids: CASSYSSRSGRGQGYNEQFF. The CDR3 DNA is TGTGCCAGCAGTTACTCTTCTCGTAGCGGGAGAGGGCAAGGATACAATGAGCAGTTCTTC.

The chain couples TRBV9 to TRBJ1-4, with D possibly being TRBD1 (6 bases). The germline gives CDR1 SGDLS, CDR2 YYNGEE. The V gene lost 1 base and the J gene lost 8 bases, with 15 bases spanning the gap. CDR3 size: 15 residues. In nucleotides, the CDR3 is TGTGCCAGCAGCGTATTAGGGACAACCAGGGAAAAACTGTTTTTT. It encodes CASSVLGTTREKLFF.